In this sample, the clone carrying this T cell receptor beta chain turned up a few times. Its matching antigen is unknown. These data belong to a study of regulatory T cells in long-lasting Graves disease. In the study overall: Persistent Graves' disease denoted over 5 years of antithyroid drugs plus positive TSH receptor antibodies. Study-level points and caveats: The analysis examined peripheral blood only and excluded thyroid tissue. The study found persistent patients shared more public clonotypes (approximately 2,700) than new patients (about 1,000).

The time point denotes: persistent/refractory GD, antithyroid drugs over 5 years with positive TRAb. Generation of the TCR library employed RNA extracted from PBMCs. American Thyroid Association guidelines defined how Graves' disease was diagnosed. The CDR3 is 14 amino acids. CDR1 is MNHEY and CDR2 is SVGEGT in the germline V gene. V gave up 2 bases and J gave up 6 bases, with 10 bases separating them. CDR3-region Arm-PCR and iRepertoire HTBI primers produced the TCR beta libraries. TCRdb analysed the multiplex PCR reads with MiXCR anew, one entry per CDR3 protein. The sample consists of under 450,000 distinct CDR3 sequences, roughly a quarter of them appearing once.

The rearrangement links TRBV6-2 or TRBV6-3 to TRBJ1-4; possible D gene TRBD1, 6 bases. The receptor was derived from a female donor with Graves disease. Material: peripheral blood mononuclear cells (PBMCs), obtained when the disease was refractory, from a patient treated with antithyroid drugs. The DNA of the CDR3 is TGTGCCAGCAGTTACAGGGGGGTGGATGAAAAACTGTTTTTT. This gives the protein CASSYRGVDEKLFF.